Listed below are T cell receptor beta chains from one sample, sequenced in a study of T cells in Graves' hyperthyroidism and ophthalmopathy. TCRdb itself ran the multiplex PCR reads through MiXCR, one entry per CDR3 protein. This table holds hundreds of thousands of distinct CDR3 sequences, about a third found once. Sequenced sample: blood. These receptors were obtained from a middle-aged woman with Graves' hyperthyroidism. Each CDR3 is given with its conserved first and last residue. A D gene is named only where the DNA matches it firmly. Only part of the rows carry a size: once, few, many, or a class if the clone is expanded.

d_gene	v_gene	abundance	j_gene	CDR3aa	CDR3nt
NA	TRBV15	many	TRBJ1-4	CATSRDAGGGNEKLFF	TGTGCCACCAGCAGAGATGCGGGGGGCGGTAATGAAAAACTGTTTTTT
NA	TRBV7-2	few	TRBJ1-6	CASSSRPRGFDSPLHF	TGTGCCAGCAGCTCGCGCCCACGGGGGTTCGATTCACCCCTCCACTTT
NA	TRBV25-1	NA	TRBJ1-6	CASSPGGGLYNSPLHF	TGTGCCAGCTCACCAGGCGGGGGGCTATATAATTCACCCCTCCACTTT
TRBD1	TRBV12-3/TRBV12-4	NA	TRBJ1-2	CASSSATGRGYGYTF	TGTGCCAGCAGTTCAGCGACAGGGAGGGGATATGGCTACACCTTC
NA	TRBV5-8	NA	TRBJ1-5	CASSQSGTAGQPQHF	TGTGCCAGCAGCCAATCAGGGACCGCGGGGCAGCCCCAGCATTTT
TRBD2	TRBV9	many	TRBJ2-7	CASSAASLAGGGNRSYEQYF	TGTGCCAGCAGCGCTGCGTCTCTAGCGGGAGGAGGTAACAGATCCTACGAGCAGTACTTC
NA	TRBV10-3	NA	TRBJ2-6	CAISVGTF	TGTGCCATCAGTGTCGGGACTTTC
NA	TRBV11-2	NA	TRBJ2-2	CASSLGSFRQNTGELFF	TGTGCCAGCAGCTTAGGCAGTTTCCGGCAAAACACCGGGGAGCTGTTTTTT
TRBD1	TRBV19	few	TRBJ1-2	CASSTERQGSGYGYTF	TGTGCCAGTAGTACCGAAAGACAGGGGAGCGGGTATGGCTACACCTTC
NA	TRBV7-9	NA	TRBJ1-5	CASSLASANQPQHF	TGTGCCAGCAGCTTAGCTTCGGCAAATCAGCCCCAGCATTTT
NA	TRBV7-9	many	TRBJ1-2	CASSFPQGGYTF	TGTGCCAGCAGCTTCCCCCAGGGAGGCTACACCTTC
TRBD1	TRBV20-1	few	TRBJ1-2	CSARPPGQGYGYTF	TGCAGTGCTAGACCCCCCGGACAGGGCTATGGCTACACCTTC
TRBD1	TRBV29-1	NA	TRBJ1-2	CSVEVDREDGYTF	TGCAGCGTTGAGGTCGACAGGGAGGATGGCTACACCTTC
NA	TRBV19	many	TRBJ1-2	CASESLQGSYGYTF	TGTGCCAGCGAATCACTGCAGGGGTCCTATGGCTACACCTTC
NA	TRBV7-9	NA	TRBJ1-5	CASSLSESNQPQHF	TGTGCCAGCAGCTTATCAGAAAGCAATCAGCCCCAGCATTTT
NA	TRBV10-3	few	TRBJ1-5	CASGLERGKNQPQHF	TGTGCCAGCGGGCTAGAACGGGGTAAGAATCAGCCCCAGCATTTT